Listed here is a single T cell receptor (beta chain). The clone's antigen remains unknown. Qualities for individual bases were not recorded, and no much larger clone is one base off. This entry belongs to a study of cytomegalovirus exposure and HLA in healthy donors (dated by TCRdb to 2015 to 2018). Regarding the complete study: The roughly 650 repertoires of the first cohort and the 95 to 150 validation repertoires were produced on the same platform, according to a later analysis. The study aimed to test whether cataloging public T cell receptors could reveal signatures of past pathogen exposure. In addition to the first cohort of 666 subjects, a separate validation cohort of approximately 130 different subjects was used. To predict cytomegalovirus infection status, the study brought together high-throughput TCR immunosequencing, statistical association of individual TCRs with disease status, and machine learning.

Separate from the roughly 650-subject first cohort, the validation cohort of around 130 subjects was the group to which the donors belonged. Here is what the overall study found, with its caveats: The study listed approximately 160 TCR beta chains as associated with cytomegalovirus. Subsequent analysis determined that TCRs grouped into clusters in the first cohort also showed a tendency toward co-occurrence across the roughly 110 validation repertoires, and 85% to 95% of cluster scores exceeded 0. Three of the identified cytomegalovirus-associated TCR beta chains were confirmed in vitro to be specific for cytomegalovirus antigens. In both the original and validation cohorts, the classifier was reported to diagnose cytomegalovirus status with high specificity and sensitivity. Most TCR sequences were seen in very few donors, while some public TCRs were found in many individuals. It was suggested by the authors that the approach could potentially be generalized to other disease states and immunological phenotypes. All 120 or so repertoires were used to score co-occurrence in the validation cohort in a later analysis, because that analysis had no HLA typing for the cohort.

The library was generated by the immunoSEQ multiplex PCR assay. On the study's bioinformatics: To diagnose cytomegalovirus status from the catalog of TCR beta chain sequences, a statistical classification framework was built. The source is immuneACCESS, and TCRdb retained only in-frame sequences with V and J called. Part of the clones is not carried over; for the studies checked, unresolved V genes explain less than half of this, and the remainder is unexplained. The V and J calls and clone size are taken from that table; D and trimming were inferred from the DNA. The sample has fewer than 350,000 clones on record, roughly 88% of them singletons. Approximately 0.88% of the sample is held by the ten biggest clonotypes. Trimming costs V 3 bases and J 0 bases, and their ends lie 21 bases apart. The CDR3 spans 19 residues, from the cysteine through the phenylalanine. Left in the record is the CDR3 DNA by itself, 57 bases read in frame from the first base. Per the germline V gene (reference sequence), LNHNV is the CDR1 and YYDKDF is the CDR2.

Sample: PBMCs. The V gene is TRBV15 and the J gene is TRBJ2-1; a tentative D call is TRBD2 (6 bases match). This sequence originates from a woman between 18 and 29 years old in good health and CMV-seronegative. The CDR3: CATSSKTLRSGSSYNEQFF. The DNA sequence is TGTGCCACCAGCAGCAAGACTTTGCGTAGCGGTAGCTCCTACAATGAGCAGTTCTTC. The full variable domain, completed from the reference TRBV15 and TRBJ2-1 proteins outside the CDR3, reads DAMVIQNPRYQVTQFGKPVTLSCSQTLNHNVMYWYQQKSSQAPKLLFHYYDKDFNNEADTPDNFQSRRPNTSFCFLDIRSPGLGDTAMYLCATSSKTLRSGSSYNEQFFGPGTRLTVL.